Listed below are T cell receptor beta chains from one sample, sequenced in a study of response to subunit inactivated influenza vaccine. Each CDR3 protein gets one entry after TCRdb re-called the RT-PCR reads with MiXCR. In the table there are hundreds of thousands of distinct CDR3 sequences, 11% of which are singletons. The sample was also reused in another study, on T cells expressing NK-cell markers.

The sample in question was PBMCs from blood, obtained on the day of vaccination. The receptors originated from a man aged 50-59 years who received an inactivated influenza vaccine. CDR3s include the opening cysteine and the closing phenylalanine or tryptophan. The D gene is left open where the match is weak. Clone size is given for some rows only: seen once, a few or many times, or a class if the clone is expanded.

cdr3_aa: CASSLSRGAEQYF
cdr3_nt: TGTGCCAGCAGTTTATCGAGGGGGGCCGAGCAGTACTTC
v_call: TRBV27
d_call: NA
j_call: TRBJ2-7
clone_size: NA

cdr3_aa: CASSFLSGANVLTF
cdr3_nt: TGTGCCAGCAGTTTCCTCTCTGGGGCCAACGTCCTGACTTTC
v_call: TRBV12-3/TRBV12-4
d_call: NA
j_call: TRBJ2-6
clone_size: NA

cdr3_aa: CASSLSRVSQETQYF
cdr3_nt: TGTGCCAGCAGCTTGTCGCGGGTTTCCCAAGAGACCCAGTACTTC
v_call: TRBV5-5
d_call: NA
j_call: TRBJ2-5
clone_size: NA

cdr3_aa: CSATGQIRGELFF
cdr3_nt: TGCAGTGCTACCGGACAGATCCGCGGGGAGCTGTTTTTT
v_call: TRBV20-1
d_call: NA
j_call: TRBJ2-2
clone_size: few

cdr3_aa: CASSWTGGNQPQHF
cdr3_nt: TGCGCCAGCAGCTGGACAGGGGGCAATCAGCCCCAGCATTTT
v_call: TRBV5-1
d_call: TRBD1
j_call: TRBJ1-5
clone_size: many

cdr3_aa: CSARDSGGINEQFF
cdr3_nt: TGCAGTGCTAGAGATAGCGGGGGGATCAATGAGCAGTTCTTC
v_call: TRBV20-1
d_call: TRBD2
j_call: TRBJ2-1
clone_size: NA

cdr3_aa: CSARRPGQGRSSTEAFF
cdr3_nt: TGCAGTGCTAGGAGACCGGGACAGGGGAGAAGTAGCACTGAAGCTTTCTTT
v_call: TRBV20-1
d_call: TRBD1
j_call: TRBJ1-1
clone_size: few

cdr3_aa: CASSGSYNEQFF
cdr3_nt: TGTGCCAGCAGCGGATCCTACAATGAGCAGTTCTTC
v_call: TRBV2
d_call: NA
j_call: TRBJ2-1
clone_size: many

cdr3_aa: CSADTGTGGSYEQYF
cdr3_nt: TGCAGTGCAGATACCGGGACAGGGGGAAGCTACGAGCAGTACTTC
v_call: TRBV20-1
d_call: TRBD1
j_call: TRBJ2-7
clone_size: NA

cdr3_aa: CASRGGATNTEAFF
cdr3_nt: TGTGCCAGCCGAGGAGGGGCAACCAACACTGAAGCTTTCTTT
v_call: TRBV6-1
d_call: NA
j_call: TRBJ1-1
clone_size: few

cdr3_aa: CSVGTGGQPQHF
cdr3_nt: TGCAGCGTTGGGACAGGCGGGCAGCCCCAGCATTTT
v_call: TRBV29-1
d_call: TRBD1
j_call: TRBJ1-5
clone_size: few

cdr3_aa: CASSYSSGENTEAFF
cdr3_nt: TGTGCCAGCAGTTACTCGTCAGGGGAGAACACTGAAGCTTTCTTT
v_call: TRBV6-5
d_call: NA
j_call: TRBJ1-1
clone_size: few

cdr3_aa: CAWTIGGSITYEQYF
cdr3_nt: TGTGCCTGGACTATTGGAGGTTCTATTACCTACGAGCAGTACTTC
v_call: TRBV30
d_call: NA
j_call: TRBJ2-7
clone_size: few

cdr3_aa: CSGGDNSLGTQYF
cdr3_nt: TGCAGCGGGGGGGACAATTCCCTAGGTACGCAGTATTTT
v_call: TRBV29-1
d_call: NA
j_call: TRBJ2-3
clone_size: NA

cdr3_aa: CASSPQALGQFF
cdr3_nt: TGTGCCAGCAGCCCACAGGCCCTGGGGCAGTTCTTC
v_call: TRBV12-3/TRBV12-4
d_call: NA
j_call: TRBJ2-1
clone_size: NA

cdr3_aa: CAWSGGGYEQYF
cdr3_nt: TGTGCCTGGAGTGGGGGGGGCTACGAGCAGTACTTC
v_call: TRBV30
d_call: TRBD2
j_call: TRBJ2-7
clone_size: NA

cdr3_aa: CASSRGSPGGNQPQHF
cdr3_nt: TGCGCCAGCAGCCGAGGATCCCCCGGTGGCAATCAGCCCCAGCATTTT
v_call: TRBV4-1
d_call: NA
j_call: TRBJ1-5
clone_size: NA

cdr3_aa: CASSRGVVQPQHF
cdr3_nt: TGTGCCAGCAGTCGCGGGGTGGTTCAGCCCCAGCATTTT
v_call: TRBV12-3/TRBV12-4
d_call: NA
j_call: TRBJ1-5
clone_size: few

cdr3_aa: CASSSLGGQEQYF
cdr3_nt: TGTGCTAGCAGCTCCCTCGGGGGACAAGAGCAGTACTTC
v_call: TRBV7-7
d_call: NA
j_call: TRBJ2-7
clone_size: NA

cdr3_aa: CASSFSGMNTEAFF
cdr3_nt: TGCGCCAGCAGCTTTTCAGGGATGAACACTGAAGCTTTCTTT
v_call: TRBV5-1
d_call: NA
j_call: TRBJ1-1
clone_size: many

cdr3_aa: CATSVGQRTEETQYF
cdr3_nt: TGTGCCACCAGTGTGGGACAACGCACCGAAGAGACCCAGTACTTC
v_call: TRBV24-1
d_call: NA
j_call: TRBJ2-5
clone_size: NA

cdr3_aa: CASSWGTSGGFDEQFF
cdr3_nt: TGCGCCAGCAGCTGGGGGACTAGCGGGGGGTTTGATGAGCAGTTCTTC
v_call: TRBV5-1
d_call: TRBD2
j_call: TRBJ2-1
clone_size: many

cdr3_aa: CSARDRFNQPQHF
cdr3_nt: TGCAGTGCTAGGGACAGGTTCAATCAGCCCCAGCATTTT
v_call: TRBV20-1
d_call: TRBD1
j_call: TRBJ1-5
clone_size: few

cdr3_aa: CASRPGQGNSPLHF
cdr3_nt: TGTGCCAGCAGGCCGGGACAGGGTAATTCACCCCTCCACTTT
v_call: TRBV6-1
d_call: TRBD1
j_call: TRBJ1-6
clone_size: many

cdr3_aa: CASRGQTNQPQHF
cdr3_nt: TGTGCCAGCAGAGGACAGACCAATCAGCCCCAGCATTTT
v_call: TRBV6-1
d_call: NA
j_call: TRBJ1-5
clone_size: few

cdr3_aa: CASLLAEQYF
cdr3_nt: TGTGCCAGTCTGCTAGCCGAGCAGTACTTC
v_call: TRBV27
d_call: NA
j_call: TRBJ2-7
clone_size: many

cdr3_aa: CASSRGLETQYF
cdr3_nt: TGTGCCAGCAGCCGCGGGTTAGAGACCCAGTACTTC
v_call: TRBV9
d_call: NA
j_call: TRBJ2-5
clone_size: NA

cdr3_aa: CASSLFRGSPLHF
cdr3_nt: TGTGCCAGCAGCCTGTTCCGGGGTTCACCCCTCCACTTT
v_call: TRBV5-5
d_call: NA
j_call: TRBJ1-6
clone_size: few

cdr3_aa: CASSQNSGSVAETQYF
cdr3_nt: TGTGCCAGCAGCCAGAATAGCGGGAGCGTCGCAGAGACCCAGTACTTC
v_call: TRBV3-1
d_call: TRBD2
j_call: TRBJ2-5
clone_size: few

cdr3_aa: CASSATVTIAKNIQYF
cdr3_nt: TGTGCCAGCAGTGCGACGGTCACGATAGCCAAAAACATTCAGTACTTC
v_call: TRBV6-1
d_call: NA
j_call: TRBJ2-4
clone_size: few

cdr3_aa: CASSYSKAQPHNEQFF
cdr3_nt: TGTGCCAGCAGTTACTCGAAGGCTCAACCCCACAATGAGCAGTTCTTC
v_call: TRBV6-5
d_call: NA
j_call: TRBJ2-1
clone_size: NA

cdr3_aa: CASSTLLAGAYEQYF
cdr3_nt: TGTGCCAGCAGTACCCTACTAGCGGGGGCCTACGAGCAGTACTTC
v_call: TRBV2
d_call: TRBD2
j_call: TRBJ2-7
clone_size: NA

cdr3_aa: CASSLDPGGEQFF
cdr3_nt: TGTGCCAGCAGCTTAGATCCAGGGGGTGAGCAGTTCTTC
v_call: TRBV11-2
d_call: TRBD1
j_call: TRBJ2-1
clone_size: NA

cdr3_aa: CASSQALAGVTGELFF
cdr3_nt: TGCGCCAGCAGCCAAGCGCTAGCGGGGGTCACCGGGGAGCTGTTTTTT
v_call: TRBV4-3
d_call: TRBD2
j_call: TRBJ2-2
clone_size: few

cdr3_aa: CASSQLVVRGNEQFF
cdr3_nt: TGTGCCAGCAGTCAGCTAGTGGTGCGAGGCAATGAGCAGTTCTTC
v_call: TRBV6-2/TRBV6-3
d_call: NA
j_call: TRBJ2-1
clone_size: NA